This TCR beta chain originates from a study of CD8+ T cells in alopecia areata. Study overall: Each of the treated patients was given oral tofacitinib, 5 to 10 mg twice daily, for moderate-to-severe alopecia areata.

As regards this clone: What it binds is unknown.

Alopecia areata patients provided lesional scalp punch biopsies and peripheral blood. The V gene's germline CDR1 is GTSNPN and CDR2 SVGIG (reference sequence). The ends lost 5 bases at V and 2 bases at J; junction bases unmatched: 10. This CDR3 region has 15 residues. Broader study findings: Mice showed clearer TCR sharing than patients did, a gap that was possibly HLA-related.

Extraction of RNA preceded its reverse transcription into cDNA, which served as the sequencing template. Sequencing used immunoSEQ multiplex PCR; TCRdb keeps in-frame clones, though not all of them. The data hold 100,000 to 150,000 clones, with approximately 53% observed a single time. The receptor's source is a human donor with alopecia areata. The sample was CD4+ T cells sorted from blood, taken at week 0. The rearrangement uses TRBV30 and TRBJ2-3, with 7 bases identical to TRBD1. The CDR3: CAWLGQRLLTDTQYF. Here the CDR3 DNA reads TGTGCCTGGTTGGGACAGCGCCTTCTCACAGATACGCAGTATTTT. The full variable domain, completed using reference TRBV30 and TRBJ2-3, is SQTIHQWPATLVQPVGSPLSLECTVEGTSNPNLYWYRQAAGRGLQLLFYSVGIGQISSEVPQNLSASRPQDRQFILSSKKLLLSDSGFYLCAWLGQRLLTDTQYFGPGTRLTVL.